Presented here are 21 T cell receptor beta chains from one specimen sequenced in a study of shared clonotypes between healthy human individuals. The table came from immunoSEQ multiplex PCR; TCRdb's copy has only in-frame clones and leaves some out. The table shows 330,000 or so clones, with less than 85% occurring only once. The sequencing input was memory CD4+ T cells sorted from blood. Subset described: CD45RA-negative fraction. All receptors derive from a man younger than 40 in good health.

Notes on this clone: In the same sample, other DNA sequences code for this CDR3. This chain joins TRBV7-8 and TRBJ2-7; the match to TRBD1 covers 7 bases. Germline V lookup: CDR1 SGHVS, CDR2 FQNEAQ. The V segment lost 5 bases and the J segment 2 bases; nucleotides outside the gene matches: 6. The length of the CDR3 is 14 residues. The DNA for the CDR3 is TGTGCCAGCAGCCCCTCGACAGGGCCCTACGAGCAGTACTTC. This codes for CASSPSTGPYEQYF.

In DNA, the CDR3 is TGTGCCAGTAGTAGTCGTCACGGGCGCGGGAGAGGCTACAATGAGCAGTTCTTC. Its translation is CASSSRHGRGRGYNEQFF. J is TRBJ2-1 and V is TRBV19; TRBD2 matches 7 bases. Per the germline V gene, CDR1 is LNHDA and CDR2 is SQIVND (reference sequence). This CDR3 region has 18 residues. V gave up 4 bases and J gave up 3 bases; unmatched junction bases: 15.

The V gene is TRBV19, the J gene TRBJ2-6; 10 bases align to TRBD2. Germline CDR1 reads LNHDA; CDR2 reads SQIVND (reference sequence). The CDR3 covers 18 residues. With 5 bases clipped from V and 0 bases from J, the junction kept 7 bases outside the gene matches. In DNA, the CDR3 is TGTGCCAGTAGTCAAGGACTAGCGGTAAGCTCTGGGGCCAACGTCCTGACTTTC. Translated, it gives CASSQGLAVSSGANVLTF.

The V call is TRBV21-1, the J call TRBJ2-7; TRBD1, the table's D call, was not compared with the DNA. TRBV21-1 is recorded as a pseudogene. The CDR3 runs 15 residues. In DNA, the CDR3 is TGTGCCAGCAGCGCGAGACAGGGTAGCTCCTACGAGCAGTACTTC. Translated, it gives CASSARQGSSYEQYF.

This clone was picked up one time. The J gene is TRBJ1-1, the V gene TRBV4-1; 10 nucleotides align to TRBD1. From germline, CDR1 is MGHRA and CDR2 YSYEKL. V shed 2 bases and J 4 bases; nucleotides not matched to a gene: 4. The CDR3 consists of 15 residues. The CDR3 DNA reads TGCGCCAGCAGCCAACCGGGACAGGGGAGCACTGAAGCTTTCTTT. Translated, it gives CASSQPGQGSTEAFF.

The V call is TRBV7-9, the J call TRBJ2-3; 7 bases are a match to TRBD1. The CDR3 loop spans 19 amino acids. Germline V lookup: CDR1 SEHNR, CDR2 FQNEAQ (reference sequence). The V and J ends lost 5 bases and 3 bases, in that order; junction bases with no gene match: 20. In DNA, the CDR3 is TGTGCCAGCAGCCCGCTAGTGACCGACAGGGCTAAAGGTACAGATACGCAGTATTTT. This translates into CASSPLVTDRAKGTDTQYF.

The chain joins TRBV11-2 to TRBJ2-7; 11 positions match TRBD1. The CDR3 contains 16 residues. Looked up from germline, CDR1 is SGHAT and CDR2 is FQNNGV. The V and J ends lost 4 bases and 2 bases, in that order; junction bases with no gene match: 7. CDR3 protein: CASSSKPGQGAYEQYF. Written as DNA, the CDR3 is TGTGCCAGCAGCTCAAAGCCGGGACAGGGGGCCTACGAGCAGTACTTC. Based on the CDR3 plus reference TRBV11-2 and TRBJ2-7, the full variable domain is EAGVAQSPRYKIIEKRQSVAFWCNPISGHATLYWYQQILGQGPKLLIQFQNNGVVDDSQLPKDRFSAERLKGVDSTLKIQPAKLEDSAVYLCASSSKPGQGAYEQYFGPGTRLTVT.

CDR3 coding DNA: TGCGCCAGCAGCTTAGGGACAGGGAACACGAAGACCCAGTACTTC. It yields the protein CASSLGTGNTKTQYF. This chain connects TRBV5-1 to TRBJ2-5; 9 nucleotides line up with TRBD1. Germline V gene lookup returns CDR1 SGHRS and CDR2 YFSETQ. V lost 2 bases, J lost 6 bases, and 8 bases stayed unmatched. The CDR3 consists of 15 residues.

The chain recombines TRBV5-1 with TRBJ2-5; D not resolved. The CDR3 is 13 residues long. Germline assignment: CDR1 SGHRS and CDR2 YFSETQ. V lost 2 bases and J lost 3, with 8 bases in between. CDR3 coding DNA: TGCGCCAGCAGCTTATACTTAAAAGAGACCCAGTACTTC. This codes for CASSLYLKETQYF.

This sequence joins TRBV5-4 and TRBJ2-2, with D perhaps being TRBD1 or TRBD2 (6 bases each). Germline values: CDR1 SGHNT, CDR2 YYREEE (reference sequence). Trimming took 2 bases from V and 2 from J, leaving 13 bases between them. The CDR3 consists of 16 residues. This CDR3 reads CASSLGGRRNTGELFF. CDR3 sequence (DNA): TGTGCCAGCAGCTTAGGGGGGCGGAGAAACACCGGGGAGCTGTTTTTT.

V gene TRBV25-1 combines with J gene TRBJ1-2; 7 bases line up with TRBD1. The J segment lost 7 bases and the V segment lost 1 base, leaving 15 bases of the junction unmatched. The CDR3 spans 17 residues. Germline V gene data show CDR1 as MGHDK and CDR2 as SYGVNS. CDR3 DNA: TGTGCCAGCAGTGAATCTGGGGACAGATTATTTCCGCTTGGCTACACCTTC. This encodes CASSESGDRLFPLGYTF.

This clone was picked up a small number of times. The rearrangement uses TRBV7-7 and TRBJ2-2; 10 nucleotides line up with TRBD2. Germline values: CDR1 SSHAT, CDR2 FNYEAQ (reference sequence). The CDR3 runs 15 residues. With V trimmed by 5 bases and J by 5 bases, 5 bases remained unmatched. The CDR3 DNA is TGTGCCAGCAGCGCGCTAGCGGGAGAGACCGGGGAGCTGTTTTTT. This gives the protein CASSALAGETGELFF.

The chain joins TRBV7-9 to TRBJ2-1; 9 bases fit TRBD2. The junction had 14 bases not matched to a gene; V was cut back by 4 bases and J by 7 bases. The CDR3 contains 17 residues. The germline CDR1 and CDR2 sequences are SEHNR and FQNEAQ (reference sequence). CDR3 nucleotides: TGTGCCAGCAGCTCTTCGGGGGGTAGCGGGAGTGGGAATGAGCAGTTCTTC. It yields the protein CASSSSGGSGSGNEQFF.

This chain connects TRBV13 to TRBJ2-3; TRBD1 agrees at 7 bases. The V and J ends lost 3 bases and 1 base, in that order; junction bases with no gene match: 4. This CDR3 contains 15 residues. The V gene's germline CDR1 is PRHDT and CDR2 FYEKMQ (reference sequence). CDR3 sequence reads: CASSLKGGGTDTQYF. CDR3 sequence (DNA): TGTGCCAGCAGCTTGAAAGGGGGCGGCACAGATACGCAGTATTTT.

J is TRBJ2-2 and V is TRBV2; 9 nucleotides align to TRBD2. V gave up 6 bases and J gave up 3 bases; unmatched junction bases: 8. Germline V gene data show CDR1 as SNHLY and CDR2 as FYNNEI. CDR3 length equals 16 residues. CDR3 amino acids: CASRGAGGLDTGELFF. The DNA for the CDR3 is TGTGCCAGCAGAGGGGCGGGAGGGTTGGACACCGGGGAGCTGTTTTTT.

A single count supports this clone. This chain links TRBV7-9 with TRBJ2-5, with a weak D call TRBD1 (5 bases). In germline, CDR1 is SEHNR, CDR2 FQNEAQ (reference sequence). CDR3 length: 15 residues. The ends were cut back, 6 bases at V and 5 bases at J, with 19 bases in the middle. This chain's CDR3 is CASSPPGHVGETQYF. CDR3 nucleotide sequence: TGTGCCAGCAGTCCCCCCGGACACGTGGGGGAGACCCAGTACTTC.

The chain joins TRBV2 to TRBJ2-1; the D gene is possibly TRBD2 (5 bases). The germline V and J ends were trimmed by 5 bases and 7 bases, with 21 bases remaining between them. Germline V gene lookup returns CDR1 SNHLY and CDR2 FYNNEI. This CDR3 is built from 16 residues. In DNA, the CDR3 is TGTGCCAGCAGTCACGATGAGCGGCCGAGAGAGAATGAGCAGTTCTTC. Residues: CASSHDERPRENEQFF. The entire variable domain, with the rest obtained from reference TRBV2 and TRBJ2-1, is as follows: EPEVTQTPSHQVTQMGQEVILRCVPISNHLYFYWYRQILGQKVEFLVSFYNNEISEKSEIFDDQFSVERPDGSNFTLKIRSTKLEDSAMYFCASSHDERPRENEQFFGPGTRLTVL.

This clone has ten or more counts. The CDR3 nucleotides read TGTGCCAGTAGTATAGGTCCTTTGCGGGCTAGCGGGAGCGCCTACGAGCAGTACTTC. This gives the protein CASSIGPLRASGSAYEQYF. The rearrangement uses TRBV19 and TRBJ2-7, with TRBD2 matching 10 bases. The CDR3 contains 19 residues. Germline values: CDR1 LNHDA, CDR2 SQIVND (reference sequence). Losses at the gene ends were 1 base for V and 2 bases for J; bases not matched to a gene: 14.

The CDR3 coding sequence is TGTGCCAGCAGCCCGGGGGGGAGGGGCGCTTCTGAAGCTTTCTTT. It specifies CASSPGGRGASEAFF. The gene calls are TRBV5-4 and TRBJ1-1, with D possibly TRBD1 on 5 matching bases. The CDR3 extends over 15 amino acids. The V gene's germline CDR1 is SGHNT and CDR2 YYREEE (reference sequence). Trimming pared 4 bases from V and 6 bases from J, leaving 19 bases between.

DNA of the CDR3: TGTGCCTGGAGAGGAGTCGGGAGAAAAACCGGGGAGCTGTTTTTT. Protein sequence: CAWRGVGRKTGELFF. The J gene is TRBJ2-2, the V gene TRBV30; a weak D match, TRBD2 (6 bases). V dropped 3 bases and J dropped 5 bases, with 16 bases sitting between them. The CDR3 extends over 15 amino acids. Looked up from germline, CDR1 is GTSNPN and CDR2 is SVGIG (reference sequence).

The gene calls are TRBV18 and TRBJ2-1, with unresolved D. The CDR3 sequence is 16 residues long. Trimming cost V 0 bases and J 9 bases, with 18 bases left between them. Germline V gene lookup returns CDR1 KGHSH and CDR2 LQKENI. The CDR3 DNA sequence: TGTGCCAGCTCACCACCGGGCCGCCGAGAGGAAGGTGAGCAGTTCTTC. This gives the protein CASSPPGRREEGEQFF.